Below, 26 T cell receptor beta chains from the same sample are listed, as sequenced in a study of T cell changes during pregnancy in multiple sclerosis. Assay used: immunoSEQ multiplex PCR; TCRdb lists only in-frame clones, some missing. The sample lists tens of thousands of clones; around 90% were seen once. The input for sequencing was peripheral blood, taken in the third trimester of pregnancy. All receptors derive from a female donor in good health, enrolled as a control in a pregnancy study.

The CDR3 spells CASSWTGGYGYTF. CDR3 nucleotide sequence: TGTGCCAGCAGTTGGACAGGGGGCTATGGCTACACCTTC. The chain employs TRBV6-6 and TRBJ1-2; TRBD1 agrees at 10 bases. The V gene's germline CDR1 is MNHNY and CDR2 SVGAGI (reference sequence). The length of the CDR3 is 13 residues. The V segment lost 4 bases and the J segment 4 bases; nucleotides outside the gene matches: 0.

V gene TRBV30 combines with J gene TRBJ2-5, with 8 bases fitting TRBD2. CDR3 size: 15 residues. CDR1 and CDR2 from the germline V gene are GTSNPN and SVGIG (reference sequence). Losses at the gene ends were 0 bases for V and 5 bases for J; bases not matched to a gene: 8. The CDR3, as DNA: TGTGCCTGGAGTGTACTAGGTAGCGGGATGGAGACCCAGTACTTC. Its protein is CAWSVLGSGMETQYF.

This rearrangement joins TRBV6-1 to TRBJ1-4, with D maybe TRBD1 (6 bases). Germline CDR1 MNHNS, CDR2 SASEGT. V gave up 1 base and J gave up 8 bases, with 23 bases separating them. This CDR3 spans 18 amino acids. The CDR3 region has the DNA TGTGCCAGCAGTGAAGGGGGGGGGCGTGTGAGAGGGAGGGAAAAACTGTTTTTT. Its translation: CASSEGGGRVRGREKLFF.

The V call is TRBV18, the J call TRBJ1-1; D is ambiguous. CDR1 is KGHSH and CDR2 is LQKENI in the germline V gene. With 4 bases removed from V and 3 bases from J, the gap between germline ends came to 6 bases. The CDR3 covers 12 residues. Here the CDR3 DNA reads TGTGCCAGCTCACGGGCAGACACTGAAGCTTTCTTT. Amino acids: CASSRADTEAFF. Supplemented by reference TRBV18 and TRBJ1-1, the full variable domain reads NAGVMQNPRHLVRRRGQEARLRCSPMKGHSHVYWYRQLPEEGLKFMVYLQKENIIDESGMPKERFSAEFPKEGPSILRIQQVVRGDSAAYFCASSRADTEAFFGQGTRLTVV.

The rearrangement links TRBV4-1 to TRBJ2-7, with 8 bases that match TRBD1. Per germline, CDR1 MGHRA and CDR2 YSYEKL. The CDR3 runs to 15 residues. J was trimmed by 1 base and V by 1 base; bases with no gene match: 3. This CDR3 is CASSQGGQASYEQYF. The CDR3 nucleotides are TGCGCCAGCAGCCAAGGGGGACAGGCATCCTACGAGCAGTACTTC.

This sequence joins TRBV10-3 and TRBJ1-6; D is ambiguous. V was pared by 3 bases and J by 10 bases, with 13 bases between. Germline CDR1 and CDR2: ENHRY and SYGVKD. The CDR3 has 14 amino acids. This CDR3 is CAISEGRSGSPLHF. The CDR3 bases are TGTGCCATCAGTGAAGGACGGTCGGGATCACCCCTCCACTTT.

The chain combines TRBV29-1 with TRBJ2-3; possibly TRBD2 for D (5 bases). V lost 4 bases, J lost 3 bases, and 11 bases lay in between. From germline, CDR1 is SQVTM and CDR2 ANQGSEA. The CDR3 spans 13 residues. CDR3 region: CSVVDGGTDTQYF. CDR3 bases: TGCAGCGTTGTAGACGGCGGGACAGATACGCAGTATTTT.

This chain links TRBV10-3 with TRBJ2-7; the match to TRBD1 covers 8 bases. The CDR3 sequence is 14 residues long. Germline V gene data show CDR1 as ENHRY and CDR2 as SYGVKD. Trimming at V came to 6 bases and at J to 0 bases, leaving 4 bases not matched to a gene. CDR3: CAIRGTGDSYEQYF. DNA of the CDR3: TGTGCCATCAGGGGGACAGGCGACTCCTACGAGCAGTACTTC.

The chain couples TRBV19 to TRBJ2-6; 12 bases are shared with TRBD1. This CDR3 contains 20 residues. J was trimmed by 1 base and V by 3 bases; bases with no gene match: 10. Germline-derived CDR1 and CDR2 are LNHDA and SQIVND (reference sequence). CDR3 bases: TGTGCCAGTAGTATGAACTGGGACAGGGGGCAAGATTCTGGGGCCAACGTCCTGACTTTC. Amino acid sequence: CASSMNWDRGQDSGANVLTF.

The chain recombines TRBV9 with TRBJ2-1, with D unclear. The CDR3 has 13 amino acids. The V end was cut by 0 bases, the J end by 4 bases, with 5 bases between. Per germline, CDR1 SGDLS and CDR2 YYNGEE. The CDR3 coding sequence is TGTGCCAGCAGCGTAGCCATTTACAATGAGCAGTTCTTC. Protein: CASSVAIYNEQFF.

CDR3 sequence: CASSTWGGNTEAFF. CDR3 sequence (DNA): TGTGCCAGCAGTACTTGGGGGGGGAACACTGAAGCTTTCTTT. The rearrangement links TRBV6-6 to TRBJ1-1; a possible D gene is TRBD1 (5 bases). V was trimmed by 5 bases and J by 1 base, leaving 11 bases between them. The germline V gene encodes CDR1 MNHNY and CDR2 SVGAGI (reference sequence). The CDR3 has 14 residues.

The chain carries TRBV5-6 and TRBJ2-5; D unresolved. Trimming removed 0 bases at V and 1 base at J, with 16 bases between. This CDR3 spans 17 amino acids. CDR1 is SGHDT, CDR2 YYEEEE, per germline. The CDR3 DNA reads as TGTGCCAGCAGCTTGGAGAGCAGTGGGCCCCGCCAAGAGACCCAGTACTTC. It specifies CASSLESSGPRQETQYF.

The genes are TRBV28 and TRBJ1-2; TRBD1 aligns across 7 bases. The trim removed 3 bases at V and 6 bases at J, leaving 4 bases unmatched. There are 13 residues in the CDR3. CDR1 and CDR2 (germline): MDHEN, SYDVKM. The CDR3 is CASSFGQGDGYTF. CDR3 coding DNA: TGTGCCAGCAGTTTCGGGCAGGGGGATGGCTACACCTTC.

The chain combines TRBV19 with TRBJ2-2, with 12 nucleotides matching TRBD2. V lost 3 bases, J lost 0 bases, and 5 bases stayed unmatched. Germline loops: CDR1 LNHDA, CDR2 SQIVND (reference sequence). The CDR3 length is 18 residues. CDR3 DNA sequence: TGTGCCAGTAGTATCACCCCTAGCGGGGGGGCGAACACCGGGGAGCTGTTTTTT. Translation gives CASSITPSGGANTGELFF.

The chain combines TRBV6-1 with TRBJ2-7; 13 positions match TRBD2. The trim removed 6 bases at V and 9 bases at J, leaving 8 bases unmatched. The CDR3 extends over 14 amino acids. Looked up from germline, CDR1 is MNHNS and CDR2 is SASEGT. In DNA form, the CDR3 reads TGTGCCAGCAGGGGACTAGCGGGATCCCACTTGCAGTACTTC. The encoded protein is CASRGLAGSHLQYF.

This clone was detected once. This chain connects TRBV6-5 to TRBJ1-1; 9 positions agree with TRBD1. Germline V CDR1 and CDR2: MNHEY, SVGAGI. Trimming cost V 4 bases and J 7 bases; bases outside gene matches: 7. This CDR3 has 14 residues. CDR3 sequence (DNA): TGTGCCAGCAGTTCCCCCGGGGACAGGGTTGAAGCTTTCTTT. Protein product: CASSSPGDRVEAFF.

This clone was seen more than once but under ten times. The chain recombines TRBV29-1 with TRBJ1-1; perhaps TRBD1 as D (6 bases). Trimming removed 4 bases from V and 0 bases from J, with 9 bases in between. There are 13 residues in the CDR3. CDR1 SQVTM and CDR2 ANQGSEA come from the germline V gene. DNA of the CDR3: TGCAGCGTTGGGACAGCAATGAACACTGAAGCTTTCTTT. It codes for CSVGTAMNTEAFF.

The DNA for the CDR3 is TGTGCCAGCTCACCATCGGGGGGCTCGGGTCAGCCCCAGCATTTT. It yields the protein CASSPSGGSGQPQHF. The rearrangement joins TRBV18 to TRBJ1-5; TRBD1 might be the D (6 bases). V shed 2 bases and J shed 6 bases, with 14 bases lying between them. Germline V gene sequence: CDR1 KGHSH, CDR2 LQKENI. The CDR3 loop spans 15 amino acids.

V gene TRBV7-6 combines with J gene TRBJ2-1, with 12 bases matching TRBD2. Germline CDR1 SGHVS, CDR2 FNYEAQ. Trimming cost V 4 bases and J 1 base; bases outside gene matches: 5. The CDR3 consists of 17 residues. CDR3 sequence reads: CASSYLAGGHSYNEQFF. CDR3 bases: TGTGCCAGCAGCTACCTAGCGGGGGGGCATTCCTACAATGAGCAGTTCTTC.

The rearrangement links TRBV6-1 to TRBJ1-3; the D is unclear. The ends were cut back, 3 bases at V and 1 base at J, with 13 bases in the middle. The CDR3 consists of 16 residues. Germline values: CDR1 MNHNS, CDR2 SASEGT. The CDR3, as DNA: TGTGCCAGCAGTGACGGGATGGGAGTTTCTGGAAACACCATATATTTT. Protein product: CASSDGMGVSGNTIYF.

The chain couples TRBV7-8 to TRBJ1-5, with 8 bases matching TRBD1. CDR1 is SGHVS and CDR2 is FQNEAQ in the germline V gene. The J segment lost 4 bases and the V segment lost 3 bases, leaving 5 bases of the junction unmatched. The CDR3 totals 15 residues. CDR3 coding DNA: TGTGCCAGCAGCTTGGTGGACAGGGCGAATCAGCCCCAGCATTTT. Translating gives CASSLVDRANQPQHF.

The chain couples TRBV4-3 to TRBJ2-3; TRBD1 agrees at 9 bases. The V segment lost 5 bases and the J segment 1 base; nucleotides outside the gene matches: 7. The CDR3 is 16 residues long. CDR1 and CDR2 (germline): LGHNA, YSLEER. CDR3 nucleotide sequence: TGCGCCAGCAGCTCCGTCCGGGACAGGGGCACAGATACGCAGTATTTT. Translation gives CASSSVRDRGTDTQYF.

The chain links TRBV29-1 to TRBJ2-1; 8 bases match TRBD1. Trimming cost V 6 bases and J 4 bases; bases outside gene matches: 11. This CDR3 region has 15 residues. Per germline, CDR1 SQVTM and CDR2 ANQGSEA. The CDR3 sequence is CSVYYSGGWYNEQFF. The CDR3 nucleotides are TGCAGCGTGTACTACTCAGGGGGCTGGTACAATGAGCAGTTCTTC.

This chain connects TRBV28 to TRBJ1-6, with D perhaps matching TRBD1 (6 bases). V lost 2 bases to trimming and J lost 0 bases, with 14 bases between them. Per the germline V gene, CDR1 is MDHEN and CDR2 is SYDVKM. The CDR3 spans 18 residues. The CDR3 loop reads CASSLPLGASSYNSPLHF. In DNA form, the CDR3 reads TGTGCCAGCAGTTTACCTCTGGGGGCGAGCTCCTATAATTCACCCCTCCACTTT.

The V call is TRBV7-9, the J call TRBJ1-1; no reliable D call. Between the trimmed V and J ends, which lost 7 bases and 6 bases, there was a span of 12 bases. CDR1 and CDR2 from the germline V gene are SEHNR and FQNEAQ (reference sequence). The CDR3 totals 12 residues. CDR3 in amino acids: CASTISEAEAFF. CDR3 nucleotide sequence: TGTGCCAGCACCATCAGTGAGGCTGAAGCTTTCTTT.

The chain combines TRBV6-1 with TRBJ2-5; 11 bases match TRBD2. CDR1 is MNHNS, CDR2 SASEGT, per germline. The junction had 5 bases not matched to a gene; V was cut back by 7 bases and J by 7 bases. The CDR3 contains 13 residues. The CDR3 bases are TGTGCCAGCACACTAGCGGGAGAGGGGACCCAGTACTTC. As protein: CASTLAGEGTQYF.